This T cell receptor (beta chain) was recovered during a study of T cells in localized non-small cell lung cancer. Study conclusions and caveats: Heterogeneity within the tumor remains possible, as just one region underwent sequencing. A median of about 52 clones ranked among the top 100 in tumor appeared in adjacent lung. Uninvolved adjacent lung had the highest recorded T cell clonality, with tumor below it. Longer overall survival was associated with a higher density of T cells in the blood.

Method: immunoSEQ multiplex PCR; TCRdb's copy keeps in-frame clones and lacks some. There are around 15,000 clones in the sample; roughly 85% occur only once, and 4.2% lies in the top ten. Notes on this clone: Its antigen is currently unknown.

The CDR3 length is 15 residues. Trimming cost V 4 bases and J 12 bases; bases outside gene matches: 10. In germline, CDR1 is MGHRA, CDR2 YSYEKL. The rearrangement uses TRBV4-1 and TRBJ1-6, with 9 bases lining up with TRBD1. This specimen was peripheral blood, taken before any cancer treatment. The origin of this receptor is a woman aged 35-75 years with stage I lung adenocarcinoma. The CDR3 DNA reads as TGCGCCAGCAGCCGGACCGGGACAGGGTCTCAACCCCTCCACTTT. It specifies CASSRTGTGSQPLHF.